These 22 T cell receptor beta chains were all obtained from the same sample, sequenced in a study of T cell clusters in autoimmune cytopenias. Roughly 38,000 genome equivalents of blood DNA were amplified for TRB. TRB was amplified by touch-down multiplex PCR, primer pools A and B combined. Reprocessing the multiplex PCR reads, TCRdb reports a single entry for every CDR3 protein and omits DNA. The sample table includes about 2,100 distinct CDR3 sequences. These same data were also listed under a study on T cell repertoires in aging, cancer and after chemotherapy.

The sequenced material came from peripheral blood. The receptor set was obtained from a human donor in good health.

According to its frequency, this clonotype is medium-sized. The chain links TRBV28 to TRBJ2-5; the D call of TRBD1 rests on TCRdb alone, since no DNA is present to check it. From germline, CDR1 is MDHEN and CDR2 SYDVKM. The CDR3 has 14 amino acids. CDR3 sequence reads: CASSRDRNQETQYF. Full variable domain (remainder filled in from reference TRBV28 and TRBJ2-5): DVKVTQSSRYLVKRTGEKVFLECVQDMDHENMFWYRQDPGLGLRLIYFSYDVKMKEKGDIPEGYSVSREKKERFSLILESASTNQTSMYLCASSRDRNQETQYFGPGTRLLVL.

Considering frequency, this clonotype is medium-sized. J is TRBJ1-2 and V is TRBV5-4; the TRBD1 assignment by TCRdb is unverifiable without DNA. Germline V gives CDR1 SGHNT, CDR2 YYREEE (reference sequence). The CDR3 is 15 amino acids. CDR3 residues: CASSLDSPSLVGYTF.

The chain has TRBV20-1 and TRBJ1-4. Looked up from germline, CDR1 is DFQATT and CDR2 is SNEGSKA (reference sequence). CDR3 length: 13 amino acids. CDR3 sequence: CSAPSHENEKLFF.

The V call is TRBV4-2, the J call TRBJ2-1. This CDR3 is built from 13 residues. Germline loops: CDR1 LGHNA, CDR2 YNFKEQ. The CDR3 region is CASSLPNGDEQFF.

This clonotype ranks as medium-sized (0.01 to 0.1%) in terms of frequency. The CDR3 here is CASSEGPLHSPLHF. The chain is built from TRBV6-1 and TRBJ1-6. Germline V gene lookup returns CDR1 MNHNS and CDR2 SASEGT. This CDR3 spans 14 amino acids.

This clonotype is labeled large based on frequency. CDR3 residues: CASSIQGSGANVLTF. The chain joins TRBV19 to TRBJ2-6. This CDR3 has 15 amino acids. Germline loops: CDR1 LNHDA, CDR2 SQIVND (reference sequence).

This clonotype is called medium-sized based on its frequency. J is TRBJ1-1 and V is TRBV12-3 or TRBV12-4; the D call of TRBD1 rests on TCRdb alone, since no DNA is present to check it. The CDR3 loop spans 15 amino acids. The CDR3 loop is CASSSGTGQNTEAFF.

This clonotype registers large by frequency. V is TRBV6-1 and J is TRBJ2-3; the D call of TRBD2 rests on TCRdb alone, since no DNA is present to check it. CDR3 length: 15 amino acids. Germline V gene sequence: CDR1 MNHNS, CDR2 SASEGT. CDR3 region: CASRGLAASTDTQYF.

The CDR3 is CASRLGGGQRPGQPQHF. The chain employs TRBV28 and TRBJ1-5. CDR1 and CDR2 (germline): MDHEN, SYDVKM. The CDR3 covers 17 residues.

The genes are TRBV5-1 and TRBJ2-1; the D gene TCRdb calls, TRBD1, cannot be checked with no DNA. The CDR3 is 14 amino acids. Germline lookup yields CDR1 SGHRS and CDR2 YFSETQ. CDR3 in amino acids: CASSLVQGSNEQFF.

The genes are TRBV6-2 or TRBV6-3 and TRBJ2-3; TCRdb outputs TRBD1, but without DNA this stays unchecked. The CDR3 length is 15 residues. Germline lookup yields CDR1 MNHEY and CDR2 SVGEGT. This CDR3 is CASSYDRGPPDTQYF.

The V gene is TRBV20-1, the J gene TRBJ1-1. The CDR3 loop spans 14 amino acids. Germline CDR1 reads DFQATT; CDR2 reads SNEGSKA (reference sequence). CDR3 sequence: CSAAKMRMNTEAFF.

This clonotype is classed as medium-sized (0.01 to 0.1%) by frequency. V gene TRBV18 combines with J gene TRBJ1-2. The CDR3 consists of 14 residues. The germline gives CDR1 KGHSH, CDR2 LQKENI. CDR3 protein: CASSREGQTYGYTF. The full variable domain, with the rest looked up from reference TRBV18 and TRBJ1-2, is NAGVMQNPRHLVRRRGQEARLRCSPMKGHSHVYWYRQLPEEGLKFMVYLQKENIIDESGMPKERFSAEFPKEGPSILRIQQVVRGDSAAYFCASSREGQTYGYTFGSGTRLTVV.

Judged by frequency, this clonotype is large. The genes are TRBV29-1 and TRBJ2-5; TCRdb gives TRBD2 as the D gene, but with no DNA this cannot be confirmed. This CDR3 spans 15 amino acids. CDR1 is SQVTM, CDR2 ANQGSEA, per germline. The CDR3 reads CSVEGGAGGRETQYF. The full variable domain, its missing parts supplied by reference TRBV29-1 and TRBJ2-5, is SAVISQKPSRDICQRGTSLTIQCQVDSQVTMMFWYRQQPGQSLTLIATANQGSEATYESGFVIDKFPISRPNLTFSTLTVSNMSPEDSSIYLCSVEGGAGGRETQYFGPGTRLLVL.

V is TRBV6-5 and J is TRBJ2-1; TCRdb's D call of TRBD2 is untestable without DNA. Germline V gives CDR1 MNHEY, CDR2 SVGAGI. CDR3 length: 15 amino acids. The CDR3 reads CASSYTSGGGDEQFF.

This clonotype is called medium-sized based on its frequency. This chain joins TRBV18 and TRBJ1-1. Per the germline V gene, CDR1 is KGHSH and CDR2 is LQKENI. The CDR3 runs to 18 residues. This CDR3 is CASSPLRTLEAGNTEAFF.

This chain joins TRBV6-5 and TRBJ2-5; no DNA is available, so the TRBD2 call from TCRdb remains unchecked. This CDR3 contains 11 residues. Germline V CDR1 and CDR2: MNHEY, SVGAGI. The chain's CDR3 is CASGGRETQYF.

V is TRBV6-2 or TRBV6-3 and J is TRBJ2-1. CDR1 and CDR2 from the germline V gene are MNHEY and SVGEGT. This CDR3 is built from 13 residues. The CDR3 loop is CASSYSEGNEQFF.

This clonotype ranks as medium-sized in terms of frequency. V and J are TRBV30 and TRBJ1-2; TCRdb designates TRBD1, a call that cannot be tested without DNA. Germline CDR1 is GTSNPN and CDR2 is SVGIG (reference sequence). The CDR3 runs to 14 residues. CDR3 amino acids: CAWGRSRGNYGYTF.

Its frequency marks this clonotype as medium-sized (0.01 to 0.1%). The V and J genes are TRBV20-1 and TRBJ2-2; with no DNA, the TCRdb D assignment of TRBD2 cannot be verified. This CDR3 has 15 amino acids. Germline CDR1 reads DFQATT; CDR2 reads SNEGSKA (reference sequence). The CDR3 reads CSARLASGGTGELFF.

According to its frequency, this clonotype is medium-sized. The V call is TRBV14, the J call TRBJ2-1; the TCRdb call, TRBD1, lacks DNA for checking. CDR3 length: 14 residues. Germline values: CDR1 SGHDN, CDR2 FVKESK. CDR3 sequence: CASSFRQSYNEQFF. The whole variable domain, filled in from reference TRBV14 and TRBJ2-1, reads EAGVTQFPSHSVIEKGQTVTLRCDPISGHDNLYWYRRVMGKEIKFLLHFVKESKQDESGMPNNRFLAERTGGTYSTLKVQPAELEDSGVYFCASSFRQSYNEQFFGPGTRLTVL.

This clonotype is medium-sized by frequency. The chain recombines TRBV20-1 with TRBJ2-2; TCRdb's D gene call, TRBD1, goes unchecked for lack of DNA. The CDR3 runs to 14 residues. In germline, CDR1 is DFQATT, CDR2 SNEGSKA (reference sequence). CDR3: CSAPDRANTGELFF.